This TCR beta chain originates from a study of OX40 agonist ivuxolimab in advanced cancers. Sequenced by immunoSEQ multiplex PCR; TCRdb stores in-frame clones only, minus some. The sample shows about 110,000 clones, over 85% of them seen only once. Sampling times: baseline, cycle 4 day 1, cycle 7 day 1. Whole-study findings and limits: Some nonresponders additionally presented with little normalized T-cell clonal expansion.

The CDR3 has 15 residues. The V gene's germline CDR1 is KGHSH and CDR2 LQKENI. With 2 bases clipped from V and 5 bases from J, the junction kept 6 bases outside the gene matches. To note about this clone: The antigen is unknown.

The chain combines TRBV18 with TRBJ1-1; 9 bases are a match to TRBD1. Specimen: CD4+ or CD8+ T cells sorted from blood, collected in a trial of the OX40 agonist ivuxolimab. The source is an adult with an advanced solid tumor such as melanoma, head and neck, liver or kidney cancer. This CDR3 is CASSPVGQGRTEAFF. The CDR3 region has the DNA TGTGCCAGCTCACCAGTGGGACAGGGCCGAACTGAAGCTTTCTTT.